This T cell receptor beta chain was sequenced in a study of blood T cell repertoires in COVID-19. This CDR3 has 13 residues. Germline V CDR1 and CDR2: MNHEY, SMNVEV (reference sequence). The trim removed 5 bases at V and 3 bases at J, leaving 3 bases unmatched. Per the original methods: For nucleated cells, counts were estimated from reference gene primer amplification. The repertoire was sequenced with immunoSEQ multiplex PCR; TCRdb's copy has only in-frame clones and lacks some. Clone size and the V and J calls come from that table; the DNA yielded D and trimming. The sample has about 290,000 clones, roughly 91% seen once. About this clone: The sample has other DNA sequences that encode this CDR3 too.

Sequencing input: peripheral blood. The sequence was collected from a woman aged 30 to 39 with COVID-19, enrolled during active disease. J is TRBJ1-2 and V is TRBV27; 7 bases are shared with TRBD1. The DNA for the CDR3 is TGTGCCAGCAGTCTCGGGACAGACTATGGCTACACCTTC. The encoded protein is CASSLGTDYGYTF.